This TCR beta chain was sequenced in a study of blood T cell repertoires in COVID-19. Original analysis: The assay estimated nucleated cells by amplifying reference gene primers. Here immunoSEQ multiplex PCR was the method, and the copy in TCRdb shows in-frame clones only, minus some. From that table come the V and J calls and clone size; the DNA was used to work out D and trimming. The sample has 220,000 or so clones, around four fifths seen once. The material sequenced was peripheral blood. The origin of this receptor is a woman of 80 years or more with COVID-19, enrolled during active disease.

The CDR3 nucleotides read TGTGCCAGCAGCTCTTCGGGACACGACTATCAGCCCCAGCATTTT. This sequence encodes CASSSSGHDYQPQHF. The chain recombines TRBV5-8 with TRBJ1-5, with D perhaps TRBD1 (6 bases). Germline V lookup: CDR1 SGHTS, CDR2 YDEGEE. V was cut by 3 bases and J by 5 bases, with 15 bases left in between. The CDR3 is made up of 15 amino acids.